A selection of T cell receptor beta chains follows, all from one sample in a study of cytomegalovirus exposure and HLA in healthy donors. TCRdb's table, derived via immunoSEQ multiplex PCR, lists solely in-frame clones and lacks some. Here the sample spans some 140,000 clones, roughly three quarters being singletons. Sequencing was done on a sample of PBMCs. These receptors all stem from a man aged 25-40 years in good health and CMV-seropositive. Each CDR3 is given with its conserved first and last residue. A D gene is named only where the DNA matches it firmly. Some rows mark clone size as missing; the rest say once, few, many or name a class of expanded clone.

d_gene	j_gene	abundance	v_gene	CDR3aa	CDR3nt
NA	TRBJ2-2	NA	TRBV5-1	CASSTGHSNTGELFF	TGCGCCAGCAGCACGGGACACTCGAACACCGGGGAGCTGTTTTTT
NA	TRBJ2-1	NA	TRBV4-1	CASSQESGQLYNEQFF	TGCGCCAGCAGCCAAGAATCTGGACAACTCTACAATGAGCAGTTCTTC
TRBD2	TRBJ2-1	NA	TRBV4-2	CASSQVGGGWGEQFF	TGTGCCAGCAGCCAAGTCGGGGGGGGGTGGGGCGAGCAGTTCTTC
NA	TRBJ1-1	NA	TRBV5-5	CASSSRREQVLNTEAFF	TGTGCCAGCAGCTCAAGACGGGAGCAAGTGCTGAACACTGAAGCTTTCTTT
NA	TRBJ2-7	NA	TRBV6-1	CASRGSETYEQYF	TGTGCCAGCAGGGGTAGCGAGACCTACGAGCAGTACTTC
NA	TRBJ2-5	once	TRBV6-6	CASSYQGGQETQYF	TGTGCCAGCAGTTACCAAGGGGGCCAAGAGACCCAGTACTTC
NA	TRBJ1-5	NA	TRBV28	CASTQPNRGNQPQHF	TGTGCCAGCACACAGCCCAACAGGGGCAATCAGCCCCAGCATTTT
TRBD2	TRBJ2-1	NA	TRBV18	CASSRVPSGTSHSLYNEQFF	TGTGCCAGCTCCAGAGTTCCGAGCGGGACGTCCCATTCCCTCTACAATGAGCAGTTCTTC
TRBD1	TRBJ2-1	NA	TRBV6-6	CASSSVGTANNEQFF	TGTGCCAGCAGTTCCGTTGGGACAGCCAACAATGAGCAGTTCTTC
NA	TRBJ1-1	NA	TRBV11-2	CASSSSDKNTEAFF	TGTGCCAGCAGCTCGAGTGACAAGAACACTGAAGCTTTCTTT
NA	TRBJ1-2	NA	TRBV14	CASSQELDRPNTF	TGTGCCAGCAGCCAAGAACTCGACAGGCCAAACACCTTC
NA	TRBJ2-3	once	TRBV18	CASSPYSQSTDTQYF	TGTGCCAGCTCACCATATTCCCAGTCCACAGATACGCAGTATTTT
NA	TRBJ1-5	NA	TRBV27	CASSSGYSNQPQHF	TGTGCCAGCAGTTCGGGATATAGCAATCAGCCCCAGCATTTT
NA	TRBJ1-1	once	TRBV6-5	CASSGRFNTEAFF	TGTGCCAGCAGTGGGAGATTTAACACTGAAGCTTTCTTT
TRBD2	TRBJ2-5	once	TRBV11-2	CASSPDWGRAGEQYF	TGTGCCAGCAGCCCCGATTGGGGGAGGGCGGGGGAGCAGTACTTC
NA	TRBJ1-1	NA	TRBV7-9	CASSYIQGGGTEAFF	TGTGCCAGCAGTTATATACAGGGCGGGGGGACTGAAGCTTTCTTT
TRBD2	TRBJ2-1	NA	TRBV11-1	CASSTLSGGGSYNEQFF	TGTGCCAGCAGTACCCTATCGGGGGGTGGTTCCTACAATGAGCAGTTCTTC